Presented here are 4 T cell receptor beta chains from one specimen sequenced in a study of T cells after yellow fever vaccination. Via MiXCR, TCRdb re-called the 5' RACE reads, giving one row per CDR3 protein. Among more than 300,000 distinct CDR3 sequences listed, about 10% were seen once. Here the sequenced sample was CD4+ T cells sorted from PBMCs, taken 45 days after the yellow fever booster vaccination. These receptors were obtained from a man younger than 35 who received the YFV17D yellow fever vaccine.

Only a few counts were recorded for this clonotype. This chain uses TRBV7-2 with TRBJ1-4, with TRBD1 matching over 7 bases. CDR1 and CDR2 from the germline V gene are SGHTA and FQGNSA. Trimming cost V 5 bases and J 5 bases; bases outside gene matches: 8. This CDR3 region has 15 residues. The CDR3 reads CASSPQGGQNEKLFF. The CDR3 DNA reads TGTGCCAGCAGCCCCCAAGGGGGCCAGAATGAAAAACTGTTTTTT.

In DNA form, the CDR3 reads TGTGCCAGCAGCGTAGAACCTAGCGTGCGGGAGCAGTTCTTC. This sequence encodes CASSVEPSVREQFF. This chain connects TRBV9 to TRBJ2-1; weak D call: TRBD2 (6 bases). Trimming stripped 0 bases from V and 10 bases from J, with 14 bases between. The germline V gene encodes CDR1 SGDLS and CDR2 YYNGEE. This CDR3 contains 14 residues.

This clonotype has more than one count but fewer than ten. The chain has TRBV20-1 and TRBJ2-5; D is uncertain. The CDR3 runs 13 residues. V shed 3 bases and J shed 5 bases, with 13 bases lying between them. The V gene's germline CDR1 is DFQATT and CDR2 SNEGSKA (reference sequence). CDR3: CSASGASIETQYF. The CDR3 nucleotides are TGCAGTGCTAGTGGAGCTAGTATCGAGACCCAGTACTTC.

This clonotype was found a few times. CDR3 nucleotide sequence: TGTGCCAGCAGCTTAACACAGGAAAAACTGTTTTTT. This sequence encodes CASSLTQEKLFF. The chain carries TRBV7-8 and TRBJ1-4; no firm D call. Germline CDR1 reads SGHVS; CDR2 reads FQNEAQ. The CDR3 has 12 amino acids. V dropped 2 bases and J dropped 8 bases, with 6 bases sitting between them.